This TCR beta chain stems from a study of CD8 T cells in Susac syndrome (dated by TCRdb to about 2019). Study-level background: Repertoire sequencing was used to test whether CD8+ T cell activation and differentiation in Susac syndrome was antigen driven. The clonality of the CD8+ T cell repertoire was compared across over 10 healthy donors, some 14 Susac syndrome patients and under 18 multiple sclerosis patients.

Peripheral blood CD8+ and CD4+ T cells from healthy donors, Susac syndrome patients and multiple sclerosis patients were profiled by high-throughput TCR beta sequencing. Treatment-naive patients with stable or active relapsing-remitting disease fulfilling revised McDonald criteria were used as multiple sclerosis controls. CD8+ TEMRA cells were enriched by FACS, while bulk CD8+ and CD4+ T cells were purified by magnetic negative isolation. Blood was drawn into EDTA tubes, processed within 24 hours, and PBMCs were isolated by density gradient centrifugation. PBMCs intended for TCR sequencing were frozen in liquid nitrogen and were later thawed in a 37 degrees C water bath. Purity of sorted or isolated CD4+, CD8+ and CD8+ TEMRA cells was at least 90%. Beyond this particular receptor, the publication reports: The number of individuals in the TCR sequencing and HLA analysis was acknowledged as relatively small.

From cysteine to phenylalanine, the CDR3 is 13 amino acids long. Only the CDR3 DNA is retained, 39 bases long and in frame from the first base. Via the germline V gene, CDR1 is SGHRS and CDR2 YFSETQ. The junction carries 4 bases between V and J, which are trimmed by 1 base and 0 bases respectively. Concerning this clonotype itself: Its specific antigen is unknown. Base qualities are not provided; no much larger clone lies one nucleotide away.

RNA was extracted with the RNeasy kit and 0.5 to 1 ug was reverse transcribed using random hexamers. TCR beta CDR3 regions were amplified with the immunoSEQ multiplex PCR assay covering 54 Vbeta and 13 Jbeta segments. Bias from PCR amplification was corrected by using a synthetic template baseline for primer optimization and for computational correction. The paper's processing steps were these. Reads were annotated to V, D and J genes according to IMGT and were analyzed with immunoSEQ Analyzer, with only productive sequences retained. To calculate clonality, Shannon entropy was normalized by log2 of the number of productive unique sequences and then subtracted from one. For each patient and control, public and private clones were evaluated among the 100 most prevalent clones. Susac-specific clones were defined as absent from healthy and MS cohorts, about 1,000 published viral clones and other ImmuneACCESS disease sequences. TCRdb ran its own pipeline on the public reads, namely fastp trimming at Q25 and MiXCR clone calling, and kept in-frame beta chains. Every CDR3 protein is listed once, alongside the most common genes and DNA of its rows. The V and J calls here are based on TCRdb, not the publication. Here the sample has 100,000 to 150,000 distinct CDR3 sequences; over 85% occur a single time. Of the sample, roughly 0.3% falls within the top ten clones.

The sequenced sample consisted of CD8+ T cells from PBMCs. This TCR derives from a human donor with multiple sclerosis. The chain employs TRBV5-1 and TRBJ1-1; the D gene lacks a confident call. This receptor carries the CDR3 CASSLSLNTEAFF. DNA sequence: TGCGCCAGCAGCTTGAGCCTGAACACTGAAGCTTTCTTT.